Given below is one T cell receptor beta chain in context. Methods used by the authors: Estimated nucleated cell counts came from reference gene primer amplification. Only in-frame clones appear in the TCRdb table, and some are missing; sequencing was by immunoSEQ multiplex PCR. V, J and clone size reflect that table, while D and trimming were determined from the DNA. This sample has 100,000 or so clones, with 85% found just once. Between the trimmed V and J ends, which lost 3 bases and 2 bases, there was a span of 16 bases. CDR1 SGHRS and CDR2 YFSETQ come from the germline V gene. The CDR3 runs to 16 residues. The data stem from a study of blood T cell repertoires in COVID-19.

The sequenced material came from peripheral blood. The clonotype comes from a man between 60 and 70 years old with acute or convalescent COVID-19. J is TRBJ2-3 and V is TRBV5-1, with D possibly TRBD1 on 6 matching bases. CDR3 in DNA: TGCGCCAGCAGCTGGACGCCTCAGGGGACCACAGATACGCAGTATTTT. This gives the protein CASSWTPQGTTDTQYF.